This is a list of T cell receptor beta chains from one sample in a study of blood T cell repertoires in COVID-19. The table came from immunoSEQ multiplex PCR; TCRdb's copy has only in-frame clones and leaves some out. In the table there are hundreds of thousands of clones, roughly 90% of which are singletons. The source material was peripheral blood. These receptors were taken from a man aged 18 to 30 with active or convalescent COVID-19. Each CDR3 is given with its conserved first and last residue. D genes are given only for firm matches. Clone size is shown for a subset of rows, as once, few, many or a class of expanded clone.

>TRBJ1-6|12|-|TRBV7-8|-
TGTGCCAGCAGCCCGTATAATTCACCCCTCCACTTT
CASSPYNSPLHF
>TRBJ1-5|16|few|TRBV4-1|TRBD1
TGCGCCAGCAGCCAAGGACAGGGCCTTGGTTATCAGCCCCAGCATTTT
CASSQGQGLGYQPQHF
>TRBJ2-3|15|-|TRBV5-4|-
TGTGCCAGCAGCTTTGCGGCTAGCAGTACAGATACGCAGTATTTT
CASSFAASSTDTQYF
>TRBJ1-1|13|-|TRBV29-1|TRBD1
TGCAGCACTGCTGACAGGGATTTCTCTGAAGCTTTCTTT
CSTADRDFSEAFF
>TRBJ1-2|12|-|TRBV7-2|-
TGTGCCAGCAGCTTAAGTCCAGGGAGCTACACCTTC
CASSLSPGSYTF
>TRBJ2-3|18|-|TRBV7-6|-
TGTGCCAGCAGCCACGCCAACTTCTCGCAGGTTCCCACGAATACGCAGTATTTT
CASSHANFSQVPTNTQYF
>TRBJ1-3|14|-|TRBV6-5|TRBD1
TGTGCCAGCAGTACAGGGGTCCCTGGAAACACCATATATTTT
CASSTGVPGNTIYF
>TRBJ2-3|16|-|TRBV5-1|-
TGCGCCAGCAGCTTGGGGTCGCGAGTCAGCACAGATACGCAGTATTTT
CASSLGSRVSTDTQYF
>TRBJ1-5|13|-|TRBV25-1|-
TGTGCCAGCAGTGAGGCCAGTTATCAGCCCCAGCATTTT
CASSEASYQPQHF
>TRBJ2-5|14|-|TRBV7-2|-
TGTGCCAGCAGCTTAAGGGGGTACCAAGAGACCCAGTACTTC
CASSLRGYQETQYF
>TRBJ2-7|14|-|TRBV6-5|-
TGTGCCAGCAGGCAAAACAGGGACTCCTACGAGCAGTACTTC
CASRQNRDSYEQYF
>TRBJ2-7|13|-|TRBV2|TRBD2
TGTGCCAGCAGTGTAGAACTAGCGGGGGGGCAGTACTTC
CASSVELAGGQYF
>TRBJ2-1|16|-|TRBV6-6|-
TGTGCCAGCAGTTACGAACAAACCAACCCTTACAATGAGCAGTTCTTC
CASSYEQTNPYNEQFF
>TRBJ2-7|14|-|TRBV18|-
TGTGCCAGCTCACCACCCACAGGGTGGTACGAGCAGTACTTC
CASSPPTGWYEQYF
>TRBJ2-1|10|-|TRBV20-1|-
TGCAGTGCTCGGTACAATGAGCAGTTCTTC
CSARYNEQFF
>TRBJ2-7|19|-|TRBV7-9|TRBD2
TGTGCCAGCAGCTTAGTGCGGGGGTCTCGGGGGTATAACACCTACGAGCAGTACTTC
CASSLVRGSRGYNTYEQYF
>TRBJ1-2|14|-|TRBV6-1|-
TGTGCCAGCAGTGAAGGCACAGGGCCGGATGGCTACACCTTC
CASSEGTGPDGYTF
>TRBJ1-2|15|few|TRBV5-1|-
TGCGCCAGCAGCTCCGAACCTCAAACGGACTATGGCTACACCTTC
CASSSEPQTDYGYTF
>TRBJ1-3|17|-|TRBV3-1/TRBV3-2|-
TGTGCCAGCAGCCAAGATTGGCACAGGAGCTCTGGAAACACCATATATTTT
CASSQDWHRSSGNTIYF
>TRBJ2-7|13|-|TRBV18|TRBD1
TGTGCCAGCTCACTTGACAGGGTCCACGAGCAGTACTTC
CASSLDRVHEQYF
>TRBJ1-6|14|-|TRBV6-5|-
TGTGCCAGCATAGGAACAGGACCTAATTCACCCCTCCACTTT
CASIGTGPNSPLHF
>TRBJ1-2|15|few|TRBV6-6|TRBD1
TGTGCCAGCAGTTACTCGGACAGGGGGGACTATGGCTACACCTTC
CASSYSDRGDYGYTF
>TRBJ2-7|14|few|TRBV5-1|TRBD1
TGCGCCAGCAGCCGGGACAGGGGGCTATACGAGCAGTACTTC
CASSRDRGLYEQYF
>TRBJ2-1|16|-|TRBV27|TRBD2
TGTGCCAGCAGTCAACCCGGACTAGCGGGAAACAATGAGCAGTTCTTC
CASSQPGLAGNNEQFF
>TRBJ2-3|19|-|TRBV5-4|TRBD2
TGTGCCAGCAGCACAGGTCCGGGACTAGCGGGGGGATTTAGAGATACGCAGTATTTT
CASSTGPGLAGGFRDTQYF
>TRBJ1-1|13|-|TRBV9|TRBD1
TGTGCCAGCAGCGTGGGGGACAGAACTGAAGCTTTCTTT
CASSVGDRTEAFF